The rows below give T cell receptor beta chains drawn from one sample of a study of T-cell reconstitution after alpha-beta-depleted transplantation in children. TCRdb re-called the PCR reads with MiXCR, one entry per CDR3 protein. This sample yields hundreds of thousands of distinct CDR3 sequences, of which around a tenth are seen a single time; around 7.5% belongs to the top ten. The source material was PBMCs, sampled before TCRalphabeta/CD19-depleted stem cell transplant. Receptor source: a boy in the first two years of life with acute myeloid leukemia, due to receive a stem cell transplant. CDR3s include the opening cysteine and the closing phenylalanine or tryptophan. Each record gives: clone size, D gene, J gene, V gene, CDR3 DNA, CDR3 protein. D genes are given only for firm matches. Expanded clones get a size class; other rows say once, few or many, or leave the size out.

many,NA,TRBJ2-3,TRBV15,TGTGCCACCAGCAGAGATCGGTCGGCGGCAGATACGCAGTATTTT,CATSRDRSAADTQYF
many,NA,TRBJ2-2,TRBV12-3/TRBV12-4,TGTGCCAGCAGTCTGGGCCTACCGGTAACCGGGGAGCTGTTTTTT,CASSLGLPVTGELFF
NA,TRBD1,TRBJ1-2,TRBV12-3/TRBV12-4,TGTGCCAGCAGTTACCCAACAGGGGAATTGGACTATGGCTACACCTTC,CASSYPTGELDYGYTF
NA,NA,TRBJ2-7,TRBV15,TGTGCCACCAGCAGCGGGGGAAGTGCCTACGAGCAGTACTTC,CATSSGGSAYEQYF
many,TRBD2,TRBJ2-1,TRBV7-3,TGTGCCAGCAGCTTAATAGCGGGAGCAAACTACAATGAGCAGTTCTTC,CASSLIAGANYNEQFF
NA,NA,TRBJ2-7,TRBV10-3,TGTGCCATCATGGAGGCAAGCCCCTACGAGCAGTACTTC,CAIMEASPYEQYF
many,TRBD2,TRBJ2-7,TRBV4-3,TGCGCCAGCAGCCAAGATTATGGCGAGCGGGAGGTCTACGAGCAGTACTTC,CASSQDYGEREVYEQYF
many,NA,TRBJ2-5,TRBV9,TGTGCCAGCAGCGTAGCCCACGGACAAGAGACCCAGTACTTC,CASSVAHGQETQYF
NA,TRBD1,TRBJ2-7,TRBV20-1,TGCAGTGCTAGAGTTAGGACAGGGTCGCGCGAGCTGTACTTC,CSARVRTGSRELYF
many,TRBD1,TRBJ2-3,TRBV24-1,TGTGCCACCAGTGCTCGCCAGGGGGGCACAGATACGCAGTATTTT,CATSARQGGTDTQYF
many,NA,TRBJ2-5,TRBV27,TGTGCCAGCAAGGGGCCGTACCAAGAGACCCAGTACTTC,CASKGPYQETQYF
many,TRBD2,TRBJ2-5,TRBV28,TGTGCCAGCAGTTCTCTCAGACTAGCGGGGGCGGGGGAGACCCAGTACTTC,CASSSLRLAGAGETQYF
few,TRBD1,TRBJ1-5,TRBV12-3/TRBV12-4,TGTGCCAGCAGAGCCACAGGGGGCCGGCAGCCCCAGCATTTT,CASRATGGRQPQHF
few,TRBD2,TRBJ2-1,TRBV12-3/TRBV12-4,TGTGCCAGCAGACCTACGGGGGGTACTAGCTCCTACAATGAGCAGTTCTTC,CASRPTGGTSSYNEQFF
NA,NA,TRBJ2-5,TRBV7-6,TGTGCCAGCAGCTTAAGTACTAGGTCTGTAGAAGAGACCCAGTACTTC,CASSLSTRSVEETQYF
many,TRBD1,TRBJ2-7,TRBV29-1,TGCAGCGGGGGCGGGACAGGGATATACGAGCAGTACTTC,CSGGGTGIYEQYF
NA,NA,TRBJ2-7,TRBV7-3,TGTGCCAGCAGCTTGTCTGAGGGAACCGAGCAGTACTTC,CASSLSEGTEQYF
few,TRBD1,TRBJ2-2,TRBV25-1,TGTGCCAGCAGTGAATTGGGGCAGGGGGCCGCCGGGGAGCTGTTTTTT,CASSELGQGAAGELFF
NA,TRBD1,TRBJ2-7,TRBV19,TGTGCCAGTAGTATTGGGACAGGGAGACCTGGCGTCTTCTACGAGCAGTACTTC,CASSIGTGRPGVFYEQYF
few,NA,TRBJ2-7,TRBV5-6,TGTGCCAGCAGCGTCCGGCTCTACGAGCAGTACTTC,CASSVRLYEQYF
NA,NA,TRBJ1-6,TRBV6-6,TGTGCCAGCAGTTACGTTCCGGATTCACCCCTCCACTTT,CASSYVPDSPLHF
NA,NA,TRBJ2-7,TRBV5-4,TGTGCCAGCAGCCCCGAGCGGACCTACGAGCAGTACTTC,CASSPERTYEQYF
few,TRBD1,TRBJ1-1,TRBV12-3/TRBV12-4,TGTGCCAGCAGTTTCGGCTCAGGGGGAGGCACTGAAGCTTTCTTT,CASSFGSGGGTEAFF
NA,NA,TRBJ2-1,TRBV7-2,TGTGCCAGCAGCTTAGCCTCAGGGATTGAGCAGTTCTTC,CASSLASGIEQFF
many,NA,TRBJ2-1,TRBV9,TGTGCCAGCAGCGCCTGGACAGAACACAATGAGCAGTTCTTC,CASSAWTEHNEQFF
NA,TRBD2,TRBJ2-7,TRBV3-1,TGTGCCAGCTGTTTTAGGACTAGCGGGAGGGTGACCTACTACGAGCAGTACTTC,CASCFRTSGRVTYYEQYF
many,NA,TRBJ2-1,TRBV7-8,TGTGCCAGCAGCTTAGCGCCCGGGGGACATGAGCAGTTCTTC,CASSLAPGGHEQFF
many,NA,TRBJ2-7,TRBV5-1,TGCGCCAGCAGCTTGGGACAGGCATTCTACGAGCAGTACTTC,CASSLGQAFYEQYF
many,NA,TRBJ1-3,TRBV7-3,TGTGCCAGCAGCAGTCGGACAGGAAACACCATATATTTT,CASSSRTGNTIYF
many,TRBD1,TRBJ1-2,TRBV29-1,TGCAGCGTTGAGAGAGGGGGCGCTGGCTATGGCTACACCTTC,CSVERGGAGYGYTF
many,TRBD1,TRBJ2-7,TRBV7-9,TGTGCCAGCAGCGGACAGGGTGGCGAGCAGTACTTC,CASSGQGGEQYF
few,TRBD2,TRBJ2-5,TRBV2,TGTGCCAGCACAATTGGGCGGGGGGGTCCCCTCCAAGAGACCCAGTACTTC,CASTIGRGGPLQETQYF
few,TRBD1,TRBJ2-7,TRBV15,TGTGCCACCAGCAGGGAACAGGGGATAGGATACGAGCAGTACTTC,CATSREQGIGYEQYF
many,NA,TRBJ2-1,TRBV6-5,TGTGCCAGCCGGGGGAGGCCCGGGACTTACCCTTCGAATGAGCAGTTCTTC,CASRGRPGTYPSNEQFF
NA,NA,TRBJ2-7,TRBV29-1,TGCAGCGTTCGGGGCAGGCAAACCTACGAGCAGTACTTC,CSVRGRQTYEQYF
many,NA,TRBJ2-7,TRBV24-1,TGTGCCACCAGTGACTCCAGGTCCTCCTACGAGCAGTACTTC,CATSDSRSSYEQYF
many,TRBD1,TRBJ2-7,TRBV6-2/TRBV6-3,TGTGCCAGCAGTGCAGACAGGGACACCTACGAGCAGTACTTC,CASSADRDTYEQYF
NA,NA,TRBJ1-1,TRBV28,TGTGCCAGCAGTTCCGTTTGGGGACCGGGACCCCGGGGGACTGAAGCTTTCTTT,CASSSVWGPGPRGTEAFF
many,TRBD2,TRBJ2-3,TRBV7-6,TGTGCCAGCAGCCCACTAGCGGGAGGATCAGATACGCAGTATTTT,CASSPLAGGSDTQYF
many,NA,TRBJ2-1,TRBV29-1,TGCAGCGTTGGGACAGACTACAATGAGCAGTTCTTC,CSVGTDYNEQFF
few,TRBD1,TRBJ2-4,TRBV20-1,TGCAGTGCTAGAGATCTGAGGGGACAGGGGTCCATTCAGTACTTC,CSARDLRGQGSIQYF